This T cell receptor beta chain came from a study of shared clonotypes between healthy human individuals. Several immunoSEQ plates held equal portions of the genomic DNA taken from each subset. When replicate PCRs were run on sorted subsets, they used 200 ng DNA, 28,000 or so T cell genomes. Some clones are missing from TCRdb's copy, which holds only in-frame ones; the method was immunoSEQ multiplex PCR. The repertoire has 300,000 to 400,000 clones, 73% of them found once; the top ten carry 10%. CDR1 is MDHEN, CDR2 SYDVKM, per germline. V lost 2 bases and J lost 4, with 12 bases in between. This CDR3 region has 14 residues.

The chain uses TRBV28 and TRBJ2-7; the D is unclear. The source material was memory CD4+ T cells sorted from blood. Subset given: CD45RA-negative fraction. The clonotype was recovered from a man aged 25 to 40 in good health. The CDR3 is CASSLAAGYYEQYF. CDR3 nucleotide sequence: TGTGCCAGCAGTTTAGCGGCAGGCTATTACGAGCAGTACTTC.